Shown below are 3 T cell receptor beta chains from a single sample sequenced in a study of blood T cell repertoires in COVID-19. Some clones are missing from TCRdb's copy, which holds only in-frame ones; the method was immunoSEQ multiplex PCR. The data hold fewer than 300,000 clones, with about 90% observed a single time. The sequenced sample was peripheral blood. The origin of the receptors is a woman aged 50 to 60 with acute or convalescent COVID-19.

The chain uses TRBV24-1 and TRBJ2-1, with TRBD2 as a possible D gene (6 bases). Germline V gene lookup returns CDR1 KGHDR and CDR2 SFDVKD. The CDR3 has 15 residues. V lost 1 base and J lost 4, with 10 bases in between. The CDR3 sequence: CATSDFRTNYNEQFF. DNA of the CDR3: TGTGCCACCAGTGATTTTAGGACTAATTACAATGAGCAGTTCTTC.

This chain uses TRBV2 with TRBJ2-1; a possible D gene is TRBD2 (5 bases). The CDR3 covers 12 residues. Germline CDR1 SNHLY, CDR2 FYNNEI. The ends were cut back, 3 bases at V and 9 bases at J, with 9 bases in the middle. The CDR3 is CASSDGSFEQFF. The DNA for the CDR3 is TGTGCCAGCAGTGATGGGAGCTTTGAGCAGTTCTTC.

The genes are TRBV25-1 and TRBJ2-1; TRBD1 matches at 8 bases. V shed 2 bases and J 5 bases; nucleotides not matched to a gene: 5. Germline loops: CDR1 MGHDK, CDR2 SYGVNS. This CDR3 has 15 amino acids. CDR3 in DNA: TGTGCCAGCAGTGAAACGGACAGGGCCCACAATGAGCAGTTCTTC. This gives the protein CASSETDRAHNEQFF. The full variable domain, its missing parts supplied by reference TRBV25-1 and TRBJ2-1, is EADIYQTPRYLVIGTGKKITLECSQTMGHDKMYWYQQDPGMELHLIHYSYGVNSTEKGDLSSESTVSRIRTEHFPLTLESARPSHTSQYLCASSETDRAHNEQFFGPGTRLTVL.